A single sample is the source of the 21 T cell receptor beta chains below, sequenced in a study of blood T cell repertoires in COVID-19. Data came from immunoSEQ multiplex PCR; TCRdb stores just in-frame clones and leaves some out. The table includes more than 250,000 clones, 87% detected once. Material for sequencing was peripheral blood. Receptor source: a man aged 50 to 59 with active or convalescent COVID-19.

This clone was seen once. The J gene is TRBJ1-3, the V gene TRBV9, with D unclear. V lost 4 bases, J lost 4 bases, and 15 bases lay in between. The CDR3 has 15 residues. In germline, CDR1 is SGDLS, CDR2 YYNGEE. The CDR3 is CASSPTAGYGNTIYF. DNA for the CDR3: TGTGCCAGCAGCCCTACGGCGGGGTACGGAAACACCATATATTTT.

This sequence joins TRBV5-1 and TRBJ2-2, with a weak D call TRBD1 (5 bases). The V gene lost 3 bases and the J gene lost 7 bases, with 10 bases spanning the gap. The germline V gene encodes CDR1 SGHRS and CDR2 YFSETQ. The CDR3 is 13 amino acids. This CDR3 reads CASSYTGFGELFF. CDR3 coding DNA: TGCGCCAGCAGCTACACAGGTTTCGGGGAGCTGTTTTTT.

This clone was seen a few times. This rearrangement joins TRBV4-3 to TRBJ1-5; 12 bases align to TRBD1. Unmatched junction bases numbered 6, after V lost 6 bases and J lost 6 bases. In germline, CDR1 is LGHNA, CDR2 YSLEER. This CDR3 is 15 amino acids long. Written as DNA, the CDR3 is TGCGCCAGCAGACCCGGGACAGGGGGCAGTCAGCCCCAGCATTTT. Amino acids: CASRPGTGGSQPQHF.

As to this clone: A much larger clone lies a single base off, so this may be a read error. The rearrangement uses TRBV11-3 and TRBJ1-1, with D uncertain. Trimming removed 3 bases at V and 1 base at J, with 6 bases between. From germline, CDR1 is SGHNT and CDR2 YENEEA. This CDR3 spans 13 amino acids. CDR3 nucleotides: TGTGCCAGCAGCTTTACCAGGAACACTGAAGCTTTCTTT. Its protein product is CASSFTRNTEAFF.

The chain carries TRBV2 and TRBJ1-2, with 8 bases fitting TRBD1. The CDR3 contains 14 residues. Germline-derived CDR1 and CDR2 are SNHLY and FYNNEI. The ends lost 4 bases at V and 4 bases at J; junction bases unmatched: 5. The CDR3: CASSVRDRIYGYTF. CDR3 coding DNA: TGTGCCAGCAGTGTCCGGGACAGGATCTATGGCTACACCTTC.

The rearrangement joins TRBV10-1 to TRBJ1-1; 7 nucleotides align to TRBD1. The CDR3 totals 10 residues. Germline V gene lookup returns CDR1 WNHNN and CDR2 SYGVQD (reference sequence). With 9 bases clipped from V and 6 bases from J, the junction kept 1 base outside the gene matches. DNA for the CDR3: TGCGCCAGGGGGACAGCTGAAGCTTTCTTT. Its translation is CARGTAEAFF.

The chain combines TRBV28 with TRBJ1-2, with D possibly TRBD1 on 5 matching bases. Germline lookup yields CDR1 MDHEN and CDR2 SYDVKM. This CDR3 has 13 residues. V was trimmed by 8 bases and J by 2 bases, leaving 12 bases between them. The DNA for the CDR3 is TGTGCCAGCCGACAGTCGTTCAACTATGGCTACACCTTC. It specifies CASRQSFNYGYTF.

This chain joins TRBV19 and TRBJ1-2, with 10 bases lining up with TRBD1. Per the germline V gene, CDR1 is LNHDA and CDR2 is SQIVND (reference sequence). Trimming at V came to 4 bases and at J to 7 bases, leaving 12 bases not matched to a gene. The CDR3 totals 16 residues. The DNA of the CDR3 is TGTGCCAGTAGTACGTCTACTTCCGGGACAGGGGTTGGCTACACCTTC. This encodes CASSTSTSGTGVGYTF.

The chain uses TRBV28 and TRBJ1-4; the D is unclear. Germline assignment: CDR1 MDHEN and CDR2 SYDVKM. The CDR3 spans 15 residues. Trimming shortened V by 7 bases and J by 8 bases, and 20 bases separated the two germline ends. The CDR3 is CASTPSSGRGEKLFF. The CDR3 DNA follows: TGTGCCAGCACCCCCTCAAGCGGGCGTGGAGAAAAACTGTTTTTT.

The CDR3 region is CASSQGPSPFTQAQYF. CDR3 bases: TGTGCCAGCAGCCAAGGTCCCAGCCCATTTACTCAGGCCCAGTACTTC. V gene TRBV3-1 (or the pseudogene TRBV3-2) combines with J gene TRBJ2-5, with unresolved D. V lost 1 base to trimming and J lost 9 bases, with 21 bases between them. CDR3 size: 16 residues. From germline, CDR1 is LGHDT and CDR2 YNNKEL (reference sequence).

The CDR3 reads CASRRRLAGAGTGELFF. CDR3 DNA: TGTGCCAGCAGGAGAAGATTAGCGGGAGCGGGCACCGGGGAGCTGTTTTTT. This sequence joins TRBV28 and TRBJ2-2, with 9 bases matching TRBD2. Germline CDR1 is MDHEN and CDR2 is SYDVKM. J lost 4 bases, V lost 6 bases, and 12 bases had no gene match. The CDR3 runs 17 residues.

This clone was picked up a small number of times. J is TRBJ1-2 and V is TRBV5-4; D is undetermined. V dropped 0 bases and J dropped 2 bases, with 2 bases sitting between them. Per the germline V gene, CDR1 is SGHNT and CDR2 is YYREEE (reference sequence). This CDR3 has 12 residues. The CDR3 spells CASSLANYGYTF. The CDR3 DNA reads TGTGCCAGCAGCTTGGCAAACTATGGCTACACCTTC. The variable domain in full, completed from reference TRBV5-4 and TRBJ1-2, reads ETGVTQSPTHLIKTRGQQVTLRCSSQSGHNTVSWYQQALGQGPQFIFQYYREEENGRGNFPPRFSGLQFPNYSSELNVNALELDDSALYLCASSLANYGYTFGSGTRLTVV.

CDR3 region: CASKPGQYYEQYF. For the CDR3, the DNA is TGTGCCAGCAAACCGGGACAGTACTACGAGCAGTACTTC. This chain uses TRBV27 with TRBJ2-7, with 7 bases identical to TRBD1. CDR1 and CDR2 from the germline V gene are MNHEY and SMNVEV (reference sequence). The CDR3 covers 13 residues. The V and J ends lost 7 bases and 3 bases, in that order; junction bases with no gene match: 6.

The sample holds a few counts of this clone. The V and J genes are TRBV6-5 and TRBJ1-2, with TRBD1 as a possible D gene (5 bases). V gave up 0 bases and J gave up 8 bases, with 13 bases separating them. The germline V gene encodes CDR1 MNHEY and CDR2 SVGAGI. The CDR3 extends over 14 amino acids. CDR3 sequence (DNA): TGTGCCAGCAGTTACTCTAGAGCAGGGCACGGCTACACCTTC. Protein sequence: CASSYSRAGHGYTF.

The chain recombines TRBV7-3 with TRBJ2-1, with a possible D match to TRBD1 (6 bases). Germline V lookup: CDR1 SGHTA, CDR2 FQGTGA. This CDR3 comprises 17 residues. The V gene lost 5 bases and the J gene lost 2 bases, with 19 bases spanning the gap. The CDR3 region has the DNA TGTGCCAGCAGCCCGCGTGGGGGACACGGGGCCTACAATGAGCAGTTCTTC. Translating gives CASSPRGGHGAYNEQFF.

This chain uses TRBV5-4 with TRBJ2-7; the match to TRBD2 covers 9 bases. J was trimmed by 3 bases and V by 4 bases; bases with no gene match: 8. The germline gives CDR1 SGHNT, CDR2 YYREEE (reference sequence). The CDR3 extends over 15 amino acids. The CDR3 bases are TGTGCCAGCAGCGAGGGACTAGCAGATTACTACGAGCAGTACTTC. Translated, it gives CASSEGLADYYEQYF.

This rearrangement joins TRBV4-3 to TRBJ1-4; 8 bases are shared with TRBD1. The CDR3 totals 16 residues. J lost 8 bases, V lost 1 base, and 9 bases had no gene match. Germline lookup yields CDR1 LGHNA and CDR2 YSLEER. CDR3 protein: CASSQGGRGRSEKLFF. CDR3 DNA: TGCGCCAGCAGCCAAGGAGGCAGGGGGCGTTCGGAAAAACTGTTTTTT.

The chain links TRBV19 to TRBJ2-7, with D possibly matching TRBD2 (7 bases). Between the trimmed V and J ends, which lost 8 bases and 2 bases, there was a span of 13 bases. The length of the CDR3 is 13 residues. The V gene's germline CDR1 is LNHDA and CDR2 SQIVND (reference sequence). CDR3 amino acids: CASGGGAPYEQYF. The CDR3 DNA reads TGTGCCAGTGGGGGGGGCGCTCCCTACGAGCAGTACTTC.

This clone was seen a single time. This sequence joins TRBV2 and TRBJ1-6; no reliable D call. Germline CDR1 and CDR2: SNHLY and FYNNEI. The CDR3 contains 11 residues. The V gene lost 2 bases and the J gene lost 11 bases, with 4 bases spanning the gap. CDR3 nucleotide sequence: TGTGCCAGCAGTGAAAGAGCACCCCTCCACTTT. This translates into CASSERAPLHF.

The gene calls are TRBV7-7 and TRBJ2-2; 7 nucleotides agree with TRBD2. J lost 4 bases, V lost 5 bases, and 7 bases had no gene match. The CDR3 loop spans 15 amino acids. The germline CDR1 and CDR2 sequences are SSHAT and FNYEAQ (reference sequence). The CDR3, as DNA: TGTGCCAGCAGCGGGAGGGCCCCGGGCACCGGGGAGCTGTTTTTT. Translating it yields CASSGRAPGTGELFF.

The rearrangement links TRBV24-1 to TRBJ2-5, with D possibly being TRBD1 (5 bases). V dropped 3 bases and J dropped 2 bases, with 18 bases sitting between them. The germline V gene has CDR1 KGHDR and CDR2 SFDVKD. The CDR3 loop spans 17 amino acids. As DNA, the CDR3 is TGTGCCACCAGTGATGCGGACCGCAGGGTAAAACAAGAGACCCAGTACTTC. Amino acids: CATSDADRRVKQETQYF.